These T cell receptor beta chains were read from a single sample in a study of Graves' ophthalmopathy and Graves' hyperthyroidism. Each CDR3 protein is one row after TCRdb ran MiXCR on the multiplex PCR reads. Here the sample spans 45,000 to 60,000 distinct CDR3 sequences, less than 55% being singletons. The sample consisted of peripheral blood. The receptors stem from an adult woman with Graves' ophthalmopathy. Each CDR3 is given with its conserved first and last residue. The D gene is left open where the match is weak. For some rows the clone size is stated as once, few or many, or as a class when expanded; others skip it.

TRBJ1-4 . TRBD1 TRBV9 TGTGCCAGCAGCCCGTCCGGGACAGGGGGGGACGGTGAAAAACTGTTTTTT CASSPSGTGGDGEKLFF
TRBJ2-7 many . TRBV10-1 TGCGCCAGCAGTGACCATGGGGGGGCCGAGCAGTACTTC CASSDHGGAEQYF
TRBJ2-3 . TRBD2 TRBV20-1 TGCAGTGCTAGAGGGCTGTGGACTAGCGGGAGGGATTACAATGAGCAGTATTTT CSARGLWTSGRDYNEQYF
TRBJ1-4 many . TRBV5-5 TGTGCCAGCAGTCGAGGGGCGCTGAATGAAAAACTGTTTTTT CASSRGALNEKLFF
TRBJ2-3 many . TRBV6-4 TGTGCCAGCAGTGACTCCGGCGGGGCCACAGATACGCAGTATTTT CASSDSGGATDTQYF
TRBJ1-2 . . TRBV24-1 TGTGCCACCCTCGGACAGAAATATGGCTACACCTTC CATLGQKYGYTF
TRBJ2-2 few . TRBV15 TGTGCCACCAGCATGGACGACTGGGAGCTGTTTTTT CATSMDDWELFF
TRBJ2-4 many TRBD2 TRBV5-6 TGTGCCAGCAGCTTGGGGGGACTAGCGGCCCGGGGGGTTCAGTACTTC CASSLGGLAARGVQYF
TRBJ2-5 . . TRBV20-1 TGCAGTGCTAGAGTCCCCCTGGCCGGAGTAGAGACCCAGTACTTC CSARVPLAGVETQYF
TRBJ1-6 . TRBD1 TRBV6-6 TGTGCCTGCAGTTACAGGGGGAGGAGGTCCGGTACCCTTCACTTT CACSYRGRRSGTLHF
TRBJ2-1 many TRBD1 TRBV19 TGTGCCAGTAGTATAGGAGGGGGCACCTCCTACAATGAGCAGTTCTTC CASSIGGGTSYNEQFF
TRBJ1-2 many . TRBV5-8 TGTGCCAGCAGCTTCGGCCAATTAGGCTACACCTTC CASSFGQLGYTF
TRBJ2-2 many . TRBV7-8 TGTGCCAGCAGCTTGTTCCGGGACACCGGGGAGCTGTTTTTT CASSLFRDTGELFF
TRBJ1-1 . . TRBV7-6 TGTGCCAGCAGAGATCTTAGAACGAACACTGAAGCTTTCTTT CASRDLRTNTEAFF
TRBJ2-4 . TRBD2 TRBV30 TGTGCCAGGAGTCGCTATACTAGCGGGAGTGGCAAAAACATTCAGTACTTC CARSRYTSGSGKNIQYF
TRBJ2-5 many . TRBV9 TGTGCCAGCAGCGTAGCCAGCCAAGAGACCCAGTACTTC CASSVASQETQYF
TRBJ1-1 many . TRBV5-1 TGCGCCAGCAGCTTGGGGTTGAACACTGAAGCTTTCTTT CASSLGLNTEAFF
TRBJ1-5 few . TRBV28 TGTGCCAGCAGTCCCGGGGGAACCTATCAGCCCCAGCATTTT CASSPGGTYQPQHF